This T cell receptor (beta chain) was captured in a study of cytomegalovirus exposure and HLA in healthy donors. About the research overall: When 398 donors were genotyped, about 80% of them were found to fall in the Caucasian-associated ancestry cluster.

Vbeta (60) and Jbeta (13) primers were used in the PCR. Under the authors' procedure: There were 80 million or so unique TCR beta chains by a later count, and approximately 11 million of them were shared. The assay was immunoSEQ multiplex PCR, and TCRdb's table has in-frame clones only and misses some. The V and J calls and clone size are taken from that table; D and trimming were inferred from the DNA. In the table there are around 110,000 clones, around 64% of which are singletons. The sample consisted of PBMCs. This clonotype was obtained from a woman aged 25 to 39 in good health and CMV-seronegative.

The CDR3 protein is CASSSQGNYGYTF. CDR3 DNA: TGTGCCAGCAGCTCCCAGGGTAACTATGGCTACACCTTC. This chain connects TRBV5-6 to TRBJ1-2, with D possibly being TRBD1 (5 bases). The germline V and J ends were trimmed by 3 bases and 1 base, with 7 bases remaining between them. CDR3 size: 13 residues. CDR1 and CDR2 from the germline V gene are SGHDT and YYEEEE.